The 20 T cell receptor beta chains listed next were all sequenced from one sample in a study of blood T cells in healthy people across ages. The second PCR ran about 6 to 12 cycles with a sample-barcoded 5' primer and J-beta primers. TCRdb recomputed calls from the 5' RACE reads with MiXCR, one row per CDR3 protein. Of approximately 350,000 distinct CDR3 sequences detected, more than 45% appear once; the ten largest clones hold around 49%. Material for sequencing was blood. These receptors were obtained from a man aged 55 to 69 in good health.

This chain links TRBV7-2 with TRBJ1-2; 8 bases are shared with TRBD1. Germline V gene lookup returns CDR1 SGHTA and CDR2 FQGNSA. J gave up 13 bases and V 2 bases, and 15 bases lay outside the gene matches. There are 15 residues in the CDR3. For the CDR3, the DNA is TGTGCCAGCAGCTTATTTCTCCCAGGGGGCAACCCCTCCACCTTC. Translation gives CASSLFLPGGNPSTF.

This clonotype was seen more than once but under ten times. The CDR3 nucleotides are TGCAGTGCTAGAGATTCGGTGCTAGCGGGGGCCCACGACGGGGAGCAGTTCTTC. Translating gives CSARDSVLAGAHDGEQFF. V and J are TRBV20-1 and TRBJ2-1, with 10 bases that match TRBD2. With 0 bases clipped from V and 10 bases from J, the junction kept 18 bases outside the gene matches. Germline CDR1 DFQATT, CDR2 SNEGSKA (reference sequence). The CDR3 runs 18 residues.

This sequence joins TRBV11-2 and TRBJ2-2; maybe TRBD2 (6 bases). The V gene's germline CDR1 is SGHAT and CDR2 FQNNGV. Trimming removed 5 bases from V and 8 bases from J, with 21 bases in between. This CDR3 spans 16 amino acids. CDR3: CASSLGTVRAPGELFF. In DNA form, the CDR3 reads TGTGCCAGCAGCCTGGGGACTGTCAGGGCCCCGGGGGAGCTGTTTTTT. The full variable domain, its missing parts supplied by reference TRBV11-2 and TRBJ2-2, is EAGVAQSPRYKIIEKRQSVAFWCNPISGHATLYWYQQILGQGPKLLIQFQNNGVVDDSQLPKDRFSAERLKGVDSTLKIQPAKLEDSAVYLCASSLGTVRAPGELFFGEGSRLTVL.

V gene TRBV7-2 combines with J gene TRBJ2-7; TRBD1 agrees at 8 bases. This CDR3 region has 15 residues. The V gene's germline CDR1 is SGHTA and CDR2 FQGNSA. V dropped 6 bases and J dropped 3; count of bases not matched to a gene: 10. The CDR3 reads CASRETGTGGYEQYF. CDR3 sequence (DNA): TGTGCCAGCAGAGAAACCGGGACAGGAGGCTACGAGCAGTACTTC. Supplemented by reference TRBV7-2 and TRBJ2-7, the full variable domain reads GAGVSQSPSNKVTEKGKDVELRCDPISGHTALYWYRQSLGQGLEFLIYFQGNSAPDKSGLPSDRFSAERTGGSVSTLTIQRTQQEDSAVYLCASRETGTGGYEQYFGPGTRLTVT.

The J gene is TRBJ2-1, the V gene TRBV21-1; the D segment call TRBD2 is taken from the table without a DNA check. TRBV21-1 is tagged as a pseudogene. CDR3 length: 18 amino acids. CDR3 coding DNA: TGTGCCAGCAGCAAAGGGACCTTACTAGCGGGAGGGCGGCATGAGCAGTTCTTC. Its translation: CASSKGTLLAGGRHEQFF.

The chain is built from TRBV29-1 and TRBJ2-3; no firm D call. Germline loops: CDR1 SQVTM, CDR2 ANQGSEA. The CDR3 has 13 residues. The germline V and J ends were trimmed by 3 bases and 0 bases, with 7 bases remaining between them. CDR3 coding DNA: TGCAGCGTTGATCTCGGGAGCACAGATACGCAGTATTTT. This sequence encodes CSVDLGSTDTQYF.

The chain couples TRBV4-2 to TRBJ2-3; TRBD2 matches at 8 bases. Unmatched junction bases numbered 5, after V lost 0 bases and J lost 6 bases. Germline V gives CDR1 LGHNA, CDR2 YNFKEQ. The CDR3 has 15 residues. CDR3 loop: CASSQDWTSKDTQYF. The CDR3 nucleotides read TGTGCCAGCAGCCAAGATTGGACTAGCAAGGATACGCAGTATTTT.

Worth noting for this clonotype: At one end the junction does not follow the germline gene, possibly because of a read error. The V call is TRBV4-3, the J call TRBJ2-5; tentative D call: TRBD1 (5 bases). Gene TRBJ2-7 matches the end of the DNA better, so the J call may be wrong. The CDR3 has 14 residues. Germline CDR1 LGHNA, CDR2 YSLEER. CDR3: CACSQEARGYEQYF. In DNA, the CDR3 is TGCGCCTGCAGCCAAGAGGCAAGGGGCTACGAGCAGTACTTC.

The chain joins TRBV3-1 to TRBJ1-2; 7 bases match TRBD1. Germline V gene sequence: CDR1 LGHDT, CDR2 YNNKEL (reference sequence). This CDR3 is 17 amino acids long. The V and J ends lost 3 bases and 12 bases, in that order; junction bases with no gene match: 22. The DNA of the CDR3 is TGTGCCAGCAGCCACAGACAGGGCATGGATCATATGACGGGCCACACCTTC. Translated: CASSHRQGMDHMTGHTF.

This clonotype appeared many times. The CDR3 region is CASSLQGGGETQYF. CDR3 sequence (DNA): TGCGCCAGCAGCTTACAGGGGGGCGGAGAGACCCAGTACTTC. The V and J genes are TRBV4-3 and TRBJ2-5, with TRBD1 matching over 8 bases. J gave up 4 bases and V 5 bases, and 6 bases lay outside the gene matches. CDR3 size: 14 residues. Germline CDR1 is LGHNA and CDR2 is YSLEER.

The chain is built from TRBV20-1 and TRBJ2-4, with D maybe TRBD1 (5 bases). The CDR3 is made up of 12 amino acids. Germline V gives CDR1 DFQATT, CDR2 SNEGSKA (reference sequence). Trimming removed 6 bases at V and 8 bases at J, with 14 bases between. For the CDR3, the DNA is TGCAGTGCGGCGGACAATTCGGACATTCAGTACTTC. As protein: CSAADNSDIQYF.

V and J are TRBV2 and TRBJ2-5; D is perhaps TRBD2 (6 bases). Germline lookup yields CDR1 SNHLY and CDR2 FYNNEI. Trimming removed 2 bases at V and 5 bases at J, with 9 bases between. This CDR3 has 13 residues. As DNA, the CDR3 is TGTGCCAGCAGTGAACCGAGCGGGGAGACCCAGTACTTC. Residues: CASSEPSGETQYF.

The V call is TRBV7-2, the J call TRBJ2-5; either TRBD1 or TRBD2 may fit D (7 bases each). The CDR3 totals 16 residues. The V and J ends lost 4 bases and 4 bases respectively, with 19 bases between them. From germline, CDR1 is SGHTA and CDR2 FQGNSA. CDR3 bases: TGTGCCAGCAGCTCACAGACAGGGAGGGCCGCAGAGACCCAGTACTTC. This sequence encodes CASSSQTGRAAETQYF.

This clonotype came up a few times. The chain has TRBV7-2 and TRBJ2-1; no firm D call. Trimming took 3 bases from V and 8 from J, leaving 11 bases between them. The CDR3 runs to 13 residues. Germline loops: CDR1 SGHTA, CDR2 FQGNSA. CDR3 protein: CASSLLRLDEQFF. The DNA of the CDR3 is TGTGCCAGCAGCTTGCTCCGTCTGGATGAGCAGTTCTTC. Filled out from reference TRBV7-2 and TRBJ2-1, the complete variable domain reads GAGVSQSPSNKVTEKGKDVELRCDPISGHTALYWYRQSLGQGLEFLIYFQGNSAPDKSGLPSDRFSAERTGGSVSTLTIQRTQQEDSAVYLCASSLLRLDEQFFGPGTRLTVL.

This chain links TRBV14 with TRBJ2-1; possibly TRBD2 for D (6 bases). CDR1 and CDR2 from the germline V gene are SGHDN and FVKESK. Trimming removed 4 bases at V and 2 bases at J, with 12 bases between. CDR3 size: 15 residues. The CDR3 coding sequence is TGTGCCAGCAGCCTTATAGGGAGGCCCTACAATGAGCAGTTCTTC. Translated: CASSLIGRPYNEQFF. Full variable domain (missing parts from reference TRBV14 and TRBJ2-1): EAGVTQFPSHSVIEKGQTVTLRCDPISGHDNLYWYRRVMGKEIKFLLHFVKESKQDESGMPNNRFLAERTGGTYSTLKVQPAELEDSGVYFCASSLIGRPYNEQFFGPGTRLTVL.

The chain joins TRBV20-1 to TRBJ1-2; D remains ambiguous. V was pared by 3 bases and J by 3 bases, with 8 bases between. This CDR3 is built from 12 residues. The germline V gene has CDR1 DFQATT and CDR2 SNEGSKA (reference sequence). The CDR3 here is CSASPYHYGYTF. The CDR3 DNA follows: TGCAGTGCTAGCCCGTACCACTATGGCTACACCTTC.

The J gene is TRBJ2-1, the V gene TRBV4-3, with 8 bases lining up with TRBD2. The CDR3 length is 17 residues. Germline V gives CDR1 LGHNA, CDR2 YSLEER. The V and J ends lost 3 bases and 1 base, in that order; junction bases with no gene match: 8. CDR3 residues: CASSQRVLAGSYNEQFF. Written as DNA, the CDR3 is TGCGCCAGCAGCCAGAGGGTTCTAGCGGGTTCCTACAATGAGCAGTTCTTC.

This clonotype occurred many times. The chain joins TRBV29-1 to TRBJ2-7, with a tentative D call TRBD2 (5 bases). This CDR3 region has 11 residues. Trimming left V 2 bases short and J 7 bases short, with 9 bases between. The germline gives CDR1 SQVTM, CDR2 ANQGSEA. CDR3 coding DNA: TGCAGCGTTGAAAGAGGGTTTGAGCAGTACTTC. The encoded protein is CSVERGFEQYF.

The rearrangement uses TRBV12-3 or TRBV12-4 and TRBJ2-3; D unresolved. V lost 5 bases to trimming and J lost 4 bases, with 13 bases between them. CDR3 size: 14 residues. The DNA for the CDR3 is TGTGCCAGCAGTGTAGTTCGCAAATCAGATACGCAGTATTTT. Protein sequence: CASSVVRKSDTQYF.

This clonotype occurred a few times. The chain carries TRBV6-5 and TRBJ1-6, with D uncertain. V dropped 6 bases and J dropped 6 bases, with 12 bases sitting between them. This CDR3 region has 14 residues. The germline CDR1 and CDR2 sequences are MNHEY and SVGAGI. The CDR3 reads CASRESRVNSPLHF. DNA of the CDR3: TGTGCCAGCAGAGAGTCGAGGGTTAATTCACCCCTCCACTTT.